These T cell receptor beta chains were read from a single sample in a study of blood T cell repertoires in COVID-19. Some clones are missing from TCRdb's copy, which holds only in-frame ones; the method was immunoSEQ multiplex PCR. The repertoire holds about 150,000 clones, with around 80% as singletons. Sequencing used peripheral blood. The receptors originated from a woman aged 50 to 60 with acute or convalescent COVID-19. Each CDR3 is given with its conserved first and last residue. A D gene is named only where the DNA matches it firmly. The size entry is marked missing in some rows and otherwise reads once, few, many or a size class.

J gene,D gene,clone size,V gene,CDR3 protein,CDR3 DNA
TRBJ1-2,TRBD1,-,TRBV4-2,CATSQPGQGWGMAPRYTF,TGTGCCACCTCTCAACCGGGACAGGGTTGGGGTATGGCTCCCCGCTACACCTTC
TRBJ2-3,TRBD1,-,TRBV19,CASSWTGGITDTQYF,TGTGCCAGTAGTTGGACAGGGGGAATCACAGATACGCAGTATTTT
TRBJ1-5,-,-,TRBV18,CASSGGYSNQPQHF,TGTGCCAGCTCGGGGGGATATAGCAATCAGCCCCAGCATTTT
TRBJ1-1,TRBD1,-,TRBV2,CASTRDRRTEAFF,TGTGCCAGCACCCGGGACAGGAGAACTGAAGCTTTCTTT
TRBJ1-1,TRBD1,-,TRBV6-5,CASSYRQGAFEAFF,TGTGCCAGCAGTTACCGGCAGGGGGCATTTGAAGCTTTCTTT
TRBJ2-1,TRBD2,-,TRBV7-9,CASSLALRGGAGDEQFF,TGTGCCAGCAGCTTAGCCCTCCGGGGGGGGGCTGGGGATGAGCAGTTCTTC
TRBJ2-1,-,-,TRBV29-1,CSVSRTGNKQFF,TGCAGCGTTTCTCGGACTGGGAATAAGCAGTTCTTC
TRBJ1-1,TRBD1,-,TRBV29-1,CSVATGQGFTEAFF,TGCAGCGTTGCCACGGGACAGGGGTTTACTGAAGCTTTCTTT
TRBJ2-7,-,-,TRBV20-1,CSARAQYEQYF,TGCAGTGCTAGAGCCCAGTACGAGCAGTACTTC
TRBJ2-7,-,-,TRBV13,CASSLVGGGYEQYF,TGTGCCAGCAGCTTAGTTGGGGGCGGATACGAGCAGTACTTC
TRBJ2-1,-,-,TRBV5-1,CASSPALAGASGYEQFF,TGCGCCAGCAGCCCGGCCCTGGCGGGGGCCTCGGGGTATGAGCAGTTCTTC
TRBJ1-1,-,-,TRBV19,CASSITGTTEAFF,TGTGCCAGTAGTATTACGGGTACCACTGAAGCTTTCTTT
TRBJ2-3,-,-,TRBV10-3,CAITSSDHTDTQYF,TGTGCCATCACATCTAGCGACCACACAGATACGCAGTATTTT
TRBJ2-3,-,-,TRBV19,CASSMTITDTQYF,TGTGCCAGTAGTATGACTATCACAGATACGCAGTATTTT
TRBJ1-4,TRBD1,-,TRBV3-1/TRBV3-2,CASRLQGAVSKLFF,TGTGCCAGCAGACTACAGGGGGCAGTGTCAAAACTGTTTTTT
TRBJ1-1,-,-,TRBV7-2,CASSPLSGAFF,TGTGCCAGCAGTCCACTCTCGGGGGCTTTCTTT
TRBJ1-4,-,-,TRBV30,CAWKSTAADEKLFF,TGTGCCTGGAAATCTACCGCCGCGGATGAAAAACTGTTTTTT
TRBJ2-2,-,-,TRBV5-1,CASSRQVNTGELFF,TGCGCCAGCAGCAGACAGGTGAACACCGGGGAGCTGTTTTTT
TRBJ1-3,-,-,TRBV3-1/TRBV3-2,CASSQKEHSGNTIYF,TGTGCCAGCAGCCAGAAAGAACACTCTGGAAACACCATATATTTT
TRBJ1-1,TRBD1,-,TRBV18,CASSPSEGQDTKNTEAFF,TGTGCCAGCTCACCAAGTGAAGGACAGGACACTAAGAACACTGAAGCTTTCTTT
TRBJ2-1,-,-,TRBV4-2,CASSQDESGEYNEQFF,TGTGCCAGCAGCCAAGACGAGAGTGGGGAGTACAATGAGCAGTTCTTC
TRBJ2-2,-,-,TRBV7-3,CASSPWGPGELFF,TGTGCCAGCAGCCCGTGGGGGCCCGGGGAGCTGTTTTTT
TRBJ1-1,-,once,TRBV28,CASTRTRYAEAFF,TGTGCCAGCACACGGACAAGGTACGCTGAAGCTTTCTTT
TRBJ1-1,-,-,TRBV10-1,CASGDTPAPGAFF,TGCGCCAGCGGGGACACGCCGGCCCCTGGGGCTTTCTTT
TRBJ2-7,-,-,TRBV3-1/TRBV3-2,CASSCRRDEQYF,TGTGCCAGCAGCTGCAGGAGGGACGAGCAGTACTTC
TRBJ2-5,-,-,TRBV12-3/TRBV12-4,CASCVYVQETQYF,TGTGCCAGCTGTGTATATGTTCAAGAGACCCAGTACTTC
TRBJ1-5,-,-,TRBV19,CASSITADQPQHF,TGTGCCAGTAGTATTACAGCTGATCAGCCCCAGCATTTT
TRBJ1-2,-,-,TRBV28,CASSFLSDYGYTF,TGTGCCAGCAGTTTTCTGTCGGACTATGGCTACACCTTC
TRBJ1-2,TRBD1,-,TRBV29-1,CSVPTLQGESYGYTF,TGCAGCGTTCCGACTTTACAGGGGGAGTCCTATGGCTACACCTTC
TRBJ2-1,-,-,TRBV24-1,CATSPDTDSYNEQFF,TGTGCCACCAGCCCGGACACAGATTCTTACAATGAGCAGTTCTTC
TRBJ1-2,-,-,TRBV19,CASRRGTQEGGYTF,TGTGCCAGTAGAAGGGGCACACAGGAGGGGGGCTACACCTTC
TRBJ1-1,TRBD1,-,TRBV2,CASRGSDRGSFGANTEAFF,TGTGCCAGCAGGGGCTCGGACAGGGGTTCATTCGGCGCGAACACTGAAGCTTTCTTT
TRBJ1-5,-,-,TRBV21-1,CASSKPPRGGNRPQHF,TGTGCCAGCAGCAAGCCTCCGAGGGGGGGAAATCGGCCCCAGCATTTT
TRBJ2-3,-,-,TRBV6-5,CASTAGENTQYF,TGTGCCAGCACTGCAGGGGAGAATACGCAGTATTTT
TRBJ1-2,TRBD1,-,TRBV28,CASIGGQEFHGYTF,TGTGCCAGCATTGGCGGACAGGAATTCCATGGCTACACCTTC
TRBJ2-2,TRBD2,-,TRBV2,CASSEGVGVAGKTGELFF,TGTGCCAGCAGTGAAGGGGTAGGAGTAGCGGGGAAGACCGGGGAGCTGTTTTTT
TRBJ1-2,TRBD1,-,TRBV15,CATSSRRTGDGYTF,TGTGCCACCAGCAGCCGGAGGACAGGGGATGGCTACACCTTC
TRBJ2-3,TRBD1,-,TRBV7-3,CASSHGTGVEATQYF,TGTGCCAGCAGCCATGGGACAGGGGTAGAAGCTACGCAGTATTTT
TRBJ1-3,-,few,TRBV7-9,CASSLESGYPGNTIYF,TGTGCCAGCAGCTTGGAATCAGGGTACCCTGGAAACACCATATATTTT
TRBJ1-2,-,-,TRBV20-1,CSASDSNYGYTF,TGCAGTGCTAGTGACAGTAACTATGGCTACACCTTC
TRBJ2-1,-,-,TRBV5-8,CASSLGGREQFF,TGTGCCAGCAGCTTGGGTGGCCGTGAGCAGTTCTTC
TRBJ2-2,TRBD1,-,TRBV9,CASSRGQVVVSTGELFF,TGTGCCAGCAGCCGGGGACAGGTCGTTGTTTCCACCGGGGAGCTGTTTTTT
TRBJ2-7,TRBD1,once,TRBV13,CASSRRDRGRDEQYF,TGTGCCAGCAGCCGAAGGGACAGGGGGCGCGACGAGCAGTACTTC
TRBJ2-4,-,-,TRBV4-3,CASSSSGQGKNIQYF,TGCGCCAGCAGCTCCAGTGGACAAGGCAAAAACATTCAGTACTTC
TRBJ2-7,TRBD1,-,TRBV19,CASSQVTGGAYWDEQYF,TGTGCCAGTAGCCAGGTCACAGGGGGCGCTTATTGGGACGAGCAGTACTTC
TRBJ1-3,TRBD1,-,TRBV13,CATCPGTGNSGNTIYF,TGTGCCACCTGCCCCGGGACAGGGAATTCTGGAAACACCATATATTTT
TRBJ2-1,TRBD1,-,TRBV7-9,CASSLDRGIENEQFF,TGTGCCAGCAGTCTAGACAGGGGGATTGAAAATGAGCAGTTCTTC
TRBJ1-2,TRBD1,-,TRBV5-6,CASSSLQGANYGYTF,TGTGCCAGCAGCTCTTTGCAGGGGGCTAACTATGGCTACACCTTC
TRBJ1-2,-,-,TRBV9,CASSVDEWSGYTF,TGTGCCAGCAGCGTAGACGAGTGGTCGGGCTACACCTTC